This record looks at one T cell receptor (beta chain) sequence and its context. Its antigen remains unknown. The source of the sample is a study of T cells in Graves' hyperthyroidism and ophthalmopathy. Study as a whole: Peripheral blood collection took place at initial diagnosis, before any treatment. Whole-study findings and limits: Blood also showed most of the thyroid clonotypes that were expanded above 0.001.

The CDR3 loop spans 16 amino acids. V lost 2 bases and J lost 9; bases outside the gene matches: 10. Template material for amplifying TCR beta CDR3 regions consisted of RNA transcripts. A first-round RT-PCR of the TCR CDR3 used the HTBI primer set. TCRdb reprocessed the multiplex PCR reads via MiXCR and lists one record per CDR3 protein. The repertoire includes some 510,000 distinct CDR3 sequences, 20% of them detected once, and around 27% sits in the top ten. The J gene is TRBJ2-7, the V gene TRBV12-3 or TRBV12-4; TRBD2 matches 13 bases. This TCR was recovered from a young man with Graves' hyperthyroidism. The sample comprised blood. The chain's CDR3 is CASSLPLAGGDFGQYF. CDR3 DNA sequence: TGTGCCAGCAGTTTACCACTAGCGGGGGGGGATTTCGGGCAGTACTTC.